A selection of T cell receptor beta chains follows, all from one sample in a study of blood T cells in healthy people across ages. TCRdb redid the calling of the 5' RACE reads with MiXCR, one entry per CDR3 protein. The sample carries about 900,000 distinct CDR3 sequences, around two thirds recorded once. The sequencing input was blood. These receptors originate from a man younger than 40 in good health. Both conserved end residues are part of each CDR3. Each record gives: D gene, V gene, J gene, CDR3 length, clone size, CDR3 DNA, CDR3 protein. D genes are given only for firm matches. The listing skips clone size in some rows; elsewhere it reads once, few, many or a size class.

.	TRBV29-1	TRBJ1-2	15	.	TGCAGCGTCCTGGGGTCCCAGGCCGGAGTCTATGGCTACACCTTC	CSVLGSQAGVYGYTF
.	TRBV20-1	TRBJ2-7	14	.	TGCAGTGCTAGGAACAGGTCCAGCTCCTACGAGCAGTACTTC	CSARNRSSSYEQYF
TRBD2	TRBV11-1	TRBJ2-1	11	.	TGTGCCAGCAGCTCCTCGGGAGGGAAGTTCTTC	CASSSSGGKFF
TRBD2	TRBV6-5	TRBJ2-5	19	.	TGTGCCAACAGTTACTCCAACCTAGCGGGGGGGCAGGTTGGGGAGACCCAGTACTTC	CANSYSNLAGGQVGETQYF
.	TRBV10-3	TRBJ2-1	15	few	TGTGCCATCAGTGAGTCCACAGGGTCCTACAATGAGCAGTTCTTC	CAISESTGSYNEQFF
.	TRBV7-9	TRBJ1-1	15	.	TGTGCCAGCAGCACACCGGCGGGACTAGCCACTGAAGCTTTCTTT	CASSTPAGLATEAFF
.	TRBV27	TRBJ1-4	16	.	TGTGCCAGCAGTGATGACCCAGGAGCCTTGGGAGAAAAACTGTTTTTT	CASSDDPGALGEKLFF
TRBD1	TRBV4-3	TRBJ2-1	18	few	TGCGCCAGCAGCCAGAAGACACCAGGGGGATACCCCTACAATGAGCAGTTCTTC	CASSQKTPGGYPYNEQFF
.	TRBV6-6	TRBJ2-7	16	.	TGTGCCAGCAGTCCCCCTCGACGGATCTGGGCCTACGAGCAGTACTTC	CASSPPRRIWAYEQYF
.	TRBV7-7	TRBJ2-1	15	.	TGTGCTAGCAGCTTAGCTTTTCGGGACAACTATGAGCAGTTCTTC	CASSLAFRDNYEQFF
TRBD1	TRBV7-9	TRBJ2-6	17	.	TGTGCCAGCAGCTTCTTTCAGGGGGCGTTCGGAGGCAACGTCCTGACTTTC	CASSFFQGAFGGNVLTF
.	TRBV6-5	TRBJ1-2	13	.	TGTGCCAGCAAAAACGACGGGAACTATGGCTACACCTTC	CASKNDGNYGYTF
TRBD1	TRBV5-1	TRBJ1-4	14	.	TGCGCCAGCAGCTTGAGGGACAGTAAAGAAAAACTGTTTTTT	CASSLRDSKEKLFF
.	TRBV15	TRBJ2-6	15	few	TGTGCCACCAGTCTACACTCTCTTGGGGCCAACGTCCTGACTTTC	CATSLHSLGANVLTF
.	TRBV7-2	TRBJ1-1	15	few	TGTGCCAGCACCCCATCGGGACGGTTGAACACTGAAGCTTTCTTT	CASTPSGRLNTEAFF
.	TRBV12-3/TRBV12-4	TRBJ2-3	12	.	TGTGCCAGCAGCTCTACCTGGATTACGCAGTATTTT	CASSSTWITQYF
.	TRBV12-3/TRBV12-4	TRBJ2-2	15	.	TGTGCCAGCAGTTTTTGGGGCCTTAACACCGGGGAGCTGTTTTTT	CASSFWGLNTGELFF
.	TRBV5-1	TRBJ1-6	14	once	TGCGCCAGCAGCTTGGGACAAATCTCTTCACCCCTCCACTTT	CASSLGQISSPLHF
.	TRBV7-2	TRBJ2-6	17	few	TGTGCCAGCAGCTTCTGGGGGCGTCTTGGTGGGGCCAACGTCCTGACTTTC	CASSFWGRLGGANVLTF
TRBD1	TRBV2	TRBJ1-2	13	.	TGTGCCAGCAGTGAGACAGGGGTTCCGGGCTACACCTTC	CASSETGVPGYTF
.	TRBV7-3	TRBJ1-2	14	.	TGTGCCAGCAGCTTAACGCCCGAGGGCTATGGCTACACCTTC	CASSLTPEGYGYTF
.	TRBV15	TRBJ2-3	14	few	TGTGCCACCAGCAGAGATTTGGGGGCAGATACGCAGTATTTT	CATSRDLGADTQYF
TRBD1	TRBV7-8	TRBJ2-7	14	.	TGTGCCAGCGGGGTACGGACAGGGGGATACGAGCAGTACTTC	CASGVRTGGYEQYF
.	TRBV2	TRBJ2-1	13	.	TGTGCCAGCAGTTACGACGAGGCAGGTGAGCAGTTCTTC	CASSYDEAGEQFF
.	TRBV29-1	TRBJ2-2	12	.	TGCAGCGTTAGAATCGGTGCCGGGGAGCTGTTTTTT	CSVRIGAGELFF
.	TRBV18	TRBJ2-7	13	once	TGTGCCAGCTCACCCCCTACGTACAATGAGCAGTACTTC	CASSPPTYNEQYF
.	TRBV29-1	TRBJ2-7	13	.	TGCAGCGTTGAGGCCGACCCCTCCTACGAGCAGTACTTC	CSVEADPSYEQYF